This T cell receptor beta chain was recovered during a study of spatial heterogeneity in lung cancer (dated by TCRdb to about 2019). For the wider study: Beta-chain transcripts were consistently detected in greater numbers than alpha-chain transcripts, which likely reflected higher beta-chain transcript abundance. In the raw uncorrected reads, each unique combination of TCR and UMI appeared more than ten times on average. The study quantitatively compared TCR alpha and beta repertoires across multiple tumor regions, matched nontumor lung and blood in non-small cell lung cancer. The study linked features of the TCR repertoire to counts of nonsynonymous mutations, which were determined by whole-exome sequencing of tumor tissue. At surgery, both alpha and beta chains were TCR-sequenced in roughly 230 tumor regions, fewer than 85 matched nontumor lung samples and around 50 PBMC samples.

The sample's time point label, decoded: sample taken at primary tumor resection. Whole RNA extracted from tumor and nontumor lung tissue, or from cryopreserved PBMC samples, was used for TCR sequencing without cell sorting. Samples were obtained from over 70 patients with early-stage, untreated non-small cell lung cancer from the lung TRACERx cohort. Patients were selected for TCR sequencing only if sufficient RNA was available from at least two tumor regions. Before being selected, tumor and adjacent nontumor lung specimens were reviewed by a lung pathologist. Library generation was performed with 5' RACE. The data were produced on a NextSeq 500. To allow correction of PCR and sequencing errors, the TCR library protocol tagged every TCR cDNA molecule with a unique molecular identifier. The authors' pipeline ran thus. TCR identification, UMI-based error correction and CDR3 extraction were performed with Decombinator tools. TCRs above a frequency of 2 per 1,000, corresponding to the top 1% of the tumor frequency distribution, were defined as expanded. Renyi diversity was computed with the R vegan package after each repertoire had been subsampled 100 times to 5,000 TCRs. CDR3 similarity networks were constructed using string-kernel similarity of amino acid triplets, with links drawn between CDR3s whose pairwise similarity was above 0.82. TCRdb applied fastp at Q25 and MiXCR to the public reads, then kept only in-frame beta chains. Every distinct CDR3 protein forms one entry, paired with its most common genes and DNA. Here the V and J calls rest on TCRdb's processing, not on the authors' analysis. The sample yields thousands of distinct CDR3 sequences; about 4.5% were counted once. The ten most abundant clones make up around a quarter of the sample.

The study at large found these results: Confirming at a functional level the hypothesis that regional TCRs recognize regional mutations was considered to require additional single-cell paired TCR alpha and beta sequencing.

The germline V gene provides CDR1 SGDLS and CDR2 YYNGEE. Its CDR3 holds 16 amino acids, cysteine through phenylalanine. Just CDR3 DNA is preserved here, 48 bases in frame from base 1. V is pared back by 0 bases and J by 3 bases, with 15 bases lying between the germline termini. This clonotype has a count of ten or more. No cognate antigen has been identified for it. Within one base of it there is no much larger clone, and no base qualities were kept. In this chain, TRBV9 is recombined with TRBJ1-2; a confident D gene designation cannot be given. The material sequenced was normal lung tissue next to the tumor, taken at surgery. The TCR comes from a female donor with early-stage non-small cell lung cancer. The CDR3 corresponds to CASSVVERLDDYGYTF. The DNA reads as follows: TGTGCCAGCAGCGTAGTAGAAAGACTGGATGACTATGGCTACACCTTC.